This T cell receptor (beta chain) appears in the sequencing data of a study of blood T cell repertoires in COVID-19. Produced via immunoSEQ multiplex PCR; TCRdb's table is partial and in-frame only. The sample contains 100,000 to 150,000 clones, approximately 84% of which appear only once. This receptor was identified in a man aged 65 to 85 with acute or convalescent COVID-19. Sequencing was performed on peripheral blood.

This CDR3 reads CASWDSSMNTEAFF. Here the CDR3 DNA reads TGTGCCAGCTGGGACAGTTCCATGAACACTGAAGCTTTCTTT. The chain has TRBV2 and TRBJ1-1; 7 bases align to TRBD1. After removal of 8 bases from V and 0 bases from J, the junction contained 6 bases not matched to a gene. The CDR3 loop spans 14 amino acids. Germline assignment: CDR1 SNHLY and CDR2 FYNNEI.